Below, 26 T cell receptor beta chains from the same sample are listed, as sequenced in a study of blood T cell repertoires in COVID-19. The assay was immunoSEQ multiplex PCR, and TCRdb's table has in-frame clones only and misses some. The data contain fewer than 500,000 clones, approximately 88% of them singletons. Sequenced: PBMCs or T cells enriched from blood (not recorded which). These receptors were collected from a woman between 25 and 40 years old with acute COVID-19.

The chain has TRBV5-1 and TRBJ1-1, with D perhaps TRBD1 (5 bases). V lost 3 bases and J 0 bases, leaving 12 bases between the germline ends. The CDR3 has 15 residues. Germline V CDR1 and CDR2: SGHRS, YFSETQ. CDR3 in DNA: TGCGCCAGCAGCTCGGTGGGGGACTTGAACACTGAAGCTTTCTTT. Translation: CASSSVGDLNTEAFF.

The V call is TRBV2, the J call TRBJ1-1; no firm D call. This CDR3 comprises 13 residues. The V and J ends lost 7 bases and 6 bases respectively, with 15 bases between them. Germline assignment: CDR1 SNHLY and CDR2 FYNNEI. DNA of the CDR3: TGTGCCAGCACCCTGACTCGGGGAGCTGAAGCTTTCTTT. Amino acids: CASTLTRGAEAFF.

The rearrangement links TRBV3-1 (or the pseudogene TRBV3-2) to TRBJ1-4, with D perhaps TRBD1 (5 bases). The CDR3 extends over 15 amino acids. The V gene's germline CDR1 is LGHDT and CDR2 YNNKEL (reference sequence). With 0 bases removed from V and 8 bases from J, the gap between germline ends came to 13 bases. CDR3 amino acids: CASSQDPGWREKLFF. The CDR3 DNA reads as TGTGCCAGCAGCCAAGATCCAGGGTGGCGCGAAAAACTGTTTTTT.

The chain carries TRBV10-3 and TRBJ1-5; 7 bases match TRBD1. This CDR3 has 15 residues. CDR1 and CDR2 (germline): ENHRY, SYGVKD. Trimming took 4 bases from V and 2 from J; bases not matched to a gene: 5. The CDR3 sequence is CAISAGQGGNQPQHF. The CDR3 bases are TGTGCCATCAGTGCTGGGCAGGGGGGCAATCAGCCCCAGCATTTT.

This sequence joins TRBV18 and TRBJ2-7, with D possibly TRBD1 on 6 matching bases. The V gene lost 2 bases and the J gene lost 3 bases, with 11 bases spanning the gap. Looked up from germline, CDR1 is KGHSH and CDR2 is LQKENI. There are 14 residues in the CDR3. The CDR3: CASSPDGQLYEQYF. The CDR3 region has the DNA TGTGCCAGCTCACCAGACGGACAGCTCTACGAGCAGTACTTC. Supplemented by reference TRBV18 and TRBJ2-7, the full variable domain reads NAGVMQNPRHLVRRRGQEARLRCSPMKGHSHVYWYRQLPEEGLKFMVYLQKENIIDESGMPKERFSAEFPKEGPSILRIQQVVRGDSAAYFCASSPDGQLYEQYFGPGTRLTVT.

The rearrangement links TRBV12-5 to TRBJ2-1; 10 nucleotides align to TRBD2. This CDR3 has 14 amino acids. Germline V gene lookup returns CDR1 LGHNT and CDR2 FRNRAP. V was pared by 7 bases and J by 3 bases, with 3 bases of the junction left unmatched. The DNA for the CDR3 is TGTGCTAGTGCCTCTAGCGGGGGCTACAATGAGCAGTTCTTC. Residues: CASASSGGYNEQFF.

V is TRBV18 and J is TRBJ1-5; D remains ambiguous. CDR3 length equals 14 residues. Trimming left V 2 bases short and J 4 bases short, with 9 bases between. Looked up from germline, CDR1 is KGHSH and CDR2 is LQKENI. CDR3 DNA sequence: TGTGCCAGCTCACCAGGCAGAGGGAATCAGCCCCAGCATTTT. It codes for CASSPGRGNQPQHF.

The sample holds one count of this clone. V is TRBV10-3 and J is TRBJ1-5; 7 bases agree with TRBD1. Germline V gene sequence: CDR1 ENHRY, CDR2 SYGVKD. V lost 2 bases and J lost 6; bases outside the gene matches: 7. The CDR3 consists of 15 residues. The CDR3 region is CAISEGDSPTQPQHF. CDR3 bases: TGTGCCATCAGTGAGGGGGACAGTCCCACTCAGCCCCAGCATTTT.

The chain links TRBV7-9 to TRBJ2-2; D possibly corresponds to TRBD2 (5 bases). V lost 3 bases, J lost 7 bases, and 12 bases lay in between. The CDR3 contains 14 residues. Germline values: CDR1 SEHNR, CDR2 FQNEAQ (reference sequence). The CDR3 nucleotides read TGTGCCAGCAGCTTCTCGGCTAGCAACGGGGAGCTGTTTTTT. Its translation is CASSFSASNGELFF.

The V gene is TRBV6-2 or TRBV6-3, the J gene TRBJ2-5; D remains unclear. In germline, CDR1 is MNHEY, CDR2 SVGEGT. The CDR3 runs 14 residues. Trimming took off 0 bases at V and 3 bases at J, with 8 bases between the two ends. CDR3 nucleotide sequence: TGTGCCAGCAGTTACTCACGGCTAGAAGAGACCCAGTACTTC. Its translation is CASSYSRLEETQYF.

As DNA, the CDR3 is TGTGCCAGCAGCTCTATCGGTGGGCGAAGTGAAGCTTTCTTT. It codes for CASSSIGGRSEAFF. The chain couples TRBV5-4 to TRBJ1-1; D remains unclear. Trimming cost V 3 bases and J 7 bases, with 16 bases left between them. The CDR3 spans 14 residues. Germline V gives CDR1 SGHNT, CDR2 YYREEE (reference sequence).

This chain joins TRBV6-5 and TRBJ1-4; a weak D match, TRBD1 (6 bases). CDR1 is MNHEY and CDR2 is SVGAGI in the germline V gene. CDR3 length equals 15 residues. V gave up 8 bases and J gave up 0 bases, with 13 bases separating them. The CDR3 spells CASSPRGATNEKLFF. As DNA, the CDR3 is TGTGCCAGCTCACCCAGGGGTGCAACTAATGAAAAACTGTTTTTT.

The gene calls are TRBV24-1 and TRBJ2-7; no reliable D call. CDR1 is KGHDR, CDR2 SFDVKD, per germline. V dropped 0 bases and J dropped 5 bases, with 7 bases sitting between them. The CDR3 sequence is 13 residues long. This CDR3 is CATSDLRGDEQYF. Written as DNA, the CDR3 is TGTGCCACCAGTGATTTGCGTGGAGACGAGCAGTACTTC.

CDR3: CASSRRPANEKLFF. The DNA of the CDR3 is TGCGCCAGCAGCCGCAGGCCGGCTAATGAAAAACTGTTTTTT. The V call is TRBV5-1, the J call TRBJ1-4; D remains unclear. Per germline, CDR1 SGHRS and CDR2 YFSETQ. The V gene lost 4 bases and the J gene lost 3 bases, with 10 bases spanning the gap. The CDR3 has 14 residues.

This clone showed up just once. The chain is built from TRBV4-2 and TRBJ1-6; TRBD1 agrees at 8 bases. This CDR3 comprises 15 residues. Germline lookup yields CDR1 LGHNA and CDR2 YNFKEQ. Trimming took 0 bases from V and 9 from J; bases not matched to a gene: 4. CDR3 sequence: CASSQDRGLSSPLHF. The CDR3 DNA reads as TGTGCCAGCAGCCAAGACAGGGGGCTTTCTTCACCCCTCCACTTT.

This rearrangement joins TRBV19 to TRBJ1-4, with 8 nucleotides matching TRBD1. CDR1 and CDR2 (germline): LNHDA, SQIVND (reference sequence). Losses at the gene ends were 6 bases for V and 3 bases for J; bases not matched to a gene: 6. CDR3 length: 15 residues. CDR3 sequence: CASRRTGFPNEKLFF. The CDR3, as DNA: TGTGCCAGTAGGCGGACAGGGTTCCCTAATGAAAAACTGTTTTTT.

This rearrangement joins TRBV19 to TRBJ1-1; no firm D call. The CDR3 runs to 15 residues. Trimming shortened V by 10 bases and J by 7 bases, and 25 bases separated the two germline ends. The germline gives CDR1 LNHDA, CDR2 SQIVND (reference sequence). CDR3 loop: CATYSRGKGPGEAFF. The CDR3 DNA follows: TGTGCCACGTATAGCCGGGGTAAAGGGCCTGGTGAAGCTTTCTTT.

The chain employs TRBV30 and TRBJ2-3, with 9 bases aligning to TRBD2. This CDR3 comprises 19 residues. The trim removed 1 base at V and 0 bases at J, leaving 14 bases unmatched. The germline V gene encodes CDR1 GTSNPN and CDR2 SVGIG (reference sequence). The CDR3 spells CAWSGGSGGEKTSTDTQYF. In nucleotides, the CDR3 is TGTGCCTGGAGTGGGGGTAGCGGGGGAGAGAAGACTAGCACAGATACGCAGTATTTT.

The rearrangement uses TRBV11-3 and TRBJ1-6; D uncertain. The V and J ends lost 0 bases and 7 bases respectively, with 4 bases between them. The CDR3 extends over 13 amino acids. Germline CDR1 reads SGHNT; CDR2 reads YENEEA. The CDR3 coding sequence is TGTGCCAGCAGCTTAGATCTGAATTCACCCCTCCACTTT. Translation gives CASSLDLNSPLHF.

About this clone itself: This sample also contains other DNA sequences that code for the same CDR3. The V call is TRBV27, the J call TRBJ2-7; D unresolved. V was trimmed by 3 bases and J by 0 bases, leaving 6 bases between them. Germline V gives CDR1 MNHEY, CDR2 SMNVEV (reference sequence). CDR3 size: 13 residues. DNA of the CDR3: TGTGCCAGCAGTTTTGTTAGCTCCTACGAGCAGTACTTC. Encoded protein: CASSFVSSYEQYF.

The rearrangement links TRBV5-4 to TRBJ1-2; tentatively, D is TRBD1 (6 bases). The germline gives CDR1 SGHNT, CDR2 YYREEE (reference sequence). The CDR3 runs 20 residues. Trimming took off 1 base at V and 2 bases at J, with 27 bases between the two ends. The CDR3 DNA reads as TGTGCCAGCAGCTTGAGAGTCCTAGGGGGGGGACTATCACTAAACTATGGCTACACCTTC. Translating gives CASSLRVLGGGLSLNYGYTF.

The V call is TRBV5-1, the J call TRBJ1-1; TRBD1 matches at 7 bases. Germline loops: CDR1 SGHRS, CDR2 YFSETQ. The trim removed 6 bases at V and 6 bases at J, leaving 8 bases unmatched. This CDR3 is built from 13 residues. The DNA for the CDR3 is TGCGCCAGCACCCGACAGGGTCTCCCTGAAGCTTTCTTT. Protein: CASTRQGLPEAFF.

This chain uses TRBV4-1 with TRBJ2-2; 9 positions agree with TRBD1. The CDR3 length is 19 residues. V shed 2 bases and J 3 bases; nucleotides not matched to a gene: 13. Germline V gene data show CDR1 as MGHRA and CDR2 as YSYEKL. CDR3 sequence reads: CASSQPSLTGGLDTGELFF. CDR3 sequence (DNA): TGCGCCAGCAGCCAACCGAGCCTAACAGGGGGCTTAGACACCGGGGAGCTGTTTTTT.

The genes are TRBV6-5 and TRBJ2-7; 8 nucleotides align to TRBD2. J lost 2 bases, V lost 5 bases, and 5 bases had no gene match. CDR3 length equals 14 residues. Germline V gene sequence: CDR1 MNHEY, CDR2 SVGAGI. The CDR3 loop reads CASSTAGGPYEQYF. CDR3 DNA sequence: TGTGCCAGCAGTACCGCGGGGGGCCCCTACGAGCAGTACTTC.

J is TRBJ2-1 and V is TRBV7-8; 9 nucleotides align to TRBD2. Per the germline V gene, CDR1 is SGHVS and CDR2 is FQNEAQ. The trim removed 5 bases at V and 7 bases at J, leaving 9 bases unmatched. This CDR3 contains 15 residues. The CDR3 protein is CASSPGGGGANEQFF. In DNA form, the CDR3 reads TGTGCCAGCAGCCCTGGGGGCGGGGGGGCAAATGAGCAGTTCTTC.

The chain employs TRBV10-3 and TRBJ2-7; TRBD2 aligns across 8 bases. CDR1 is ENHRY and CDR2 is SYGVKD in the germline V gene. With 2 bases clipped from V and 6 bases from J, the junction kept 12 bases outside the gene matches. The length of the CDR3 is 16 residues. The DNA of the CDR3 is TGTGCCATCAGTGAGCCAGGACTAGCTCCGCGGTCCGAGCAGTACTTC. This translates into CAISEPGLAPRSEQYF.